This T cell receptor (beta chain) originates from a study of blood T cells in healthy people across ages (dated by TCRdb to the mid-2010s). Some background on the complete study: In model experiments, roughly one uniquely barcoded TCR beta cDNA molecule per two T cells was captured by template switching. Two additional independent replicas of 1 million unique cDNA reads from the same blood draw were analyzed for two donors (one aged 18 to 30 and one aged 80 or older). Four age groups were formed from the donors: young (average about 16 years), middle-aged (approximately 42), aged (roughly 58) and long-lived (more than 75). Using deep sequencing normalized with unique cDNA molecular identifiers, the study measured how TCR beta repertoire diversity changes with age. Donors of different ages were randomly distributed across sequencing lanes to avoid experimental bias.

As to this clonotype: Its specific antigen is unknown. At one end, the junction sequence differs from germline, possibly due to a read error.

Systemically healthy Caucasian individuals from Russia, roughly 40 in total and aged roughly 6 to 95 years, were included as donors. Approximately 11 milliliters of peripheral blood were drawn from each donor into EDTA-treated Vacutainer tubes. Ficoll-Paque density-gradient centrifugation was used to isolate PBMCs, with at least 6 million obtained per sample. Trizol reagent was used to extract total RNA from the PBMCs, yielding at least 6 micrograms per sample. For every donor, flow cytometry on a PBMC aliquot measured the percentage of naive CD45RAhigh/CD27high T cells. CDR1 and CDR2 (LGHNA, YNFKEQ) derive from the germline V gene. Including cysteine and phenylalanine, the CDR3 has 17 amino acids. This entry keeps only the CDR3 DNA: 51 bases, framed from base 1. Paper-wide results and their limitations: There was a strong correlation between observed TCR beta diversity and the percentage of naive T cells measured by flow cytometry. The CMV infection status of donors was not known, potentially confounding age-related changes in expanded clonotypes. Conclusive comparison of naive and antigen-experienced compartments was prevented by the profiling of bulk unsorted PBMCs. Total diversity estimates from one million sequenced T cells were considered lower bounds and underestimates. Compared with the aged group, more naive CD4+ T cells, fewer expanded clones and increased TCR diversity were shown by the long-lived group, suggesting age selection. Observed TCR beta diversity per million T cells fell roughly linearly with age, and a significant reduction was already apparent by age around 39.

The library relied on 5' RACE. The instrument given in TCRdb is Illumina HiSeq 2500. A second roughly 7 to 11 cycle PCR used a sample-barcoded 5' primer and a J-beta primer mix. A unique molecular identifier was introduced onto each TCR beta cDNA molecule by a template-switch 5' adaptor carrying 12 random nucleotides. At least 2.5 million CDR3-containing paired-end reads were obtained from each sample. First-strand cDNA synthesis was performed from all RNA using the Mint cDNA synthesis kit, with priming by a TRBC-specific oligonucleotide. After uracil-DNA glycosylase treatment, a first 18-cycle PCR used universal primers M1SS and BC2_uni_R on all cDNA. From the authors' description of their analysis: Each sample was normalized by randomly selecting 1 million high-quality reads, each carrying a distinct molecular identifier. Reads with shared molecular identifiers were discarded instead of being binned into consensus sequences. MiTCR, with a Q25 quality threshold and the strictest error-elimination algorithm, was used for CDR3 identification, clonotype clustering and error correction. A nonparametric unseen species model using Euler transformation provided a lower-bound estimate of total TCR beta diversity. TCRdb handled the public reads itself, with Q25 trimming in fastp and clone calling in MiXCR, and kept productive beta chains. Identical CDR3 protein sequences are pooled into one entry, listed with their most common genes and DNA. The V and J calls here are based on TCRdb, not the publication. Recorded for this sample are 250,000 to 300,000 distinct CDR3 sequences; around 27% of them occurred a single time. Clones ranked in the top ten supply 25% to 35% of the sample.

Here the chain combines TRBV4-2 and TRBJ2-5; 9 of the junction bases match TRBD2. The source is a woman in her 70s in good health. Input material: blood. The DNA is as follows: TGTGCCGGCAGCCAGCGAGGGACTAGCTGGAGGAGGGAGACCCAGTACTTC. The translation is CAGSQRGTSWRRETQYF.